The clone carrying this TCR beta chain was seen a single time. Its antigen is not known. The CDR3 sequence is 13 residues long. Germline CDR1 and CDR2: KGHSH and LQKENI. V was cut by 3 bases and J by 4 bases, with 10 bases left in between. This sample was included in a study of T cell responses to AZD1222 COVID-19 vaccine. Across the whole study: Second-dose intervals near 4 or 12 weeks were combined.

Sequencing was performed with immunoSEQ multiplex PCR; in TCRdb, only in-frame clones are kept and a portion is missing. The table lists some 150,000 clones, 85% to 90% of them singletons, with roughly 3.8% in the top ten. Study findings and constraints: Vaccine-associated CD4 TCRs spanned spike, dominant at 160-218 and 743-854. Possibly, clonal diversity was underestimated; donors were largely white British and included more females. All repertoire sampling was performed exclusively after the peak T cell response.

The V call is TRBV18, the J call TRBJ2-7; D may match TRBD1 or TRBD2 (5 bases each). This receptor was taken from an adult in good health. The sample here was peripheral blood, taken on day 0 of AZD1222 vaccination. The CDR3 nucleotides are TGTGCCAGCTCACCCGGGACCTATTACGAGCAGTACTTC. It is translated as CASSPGTYYEQYF.